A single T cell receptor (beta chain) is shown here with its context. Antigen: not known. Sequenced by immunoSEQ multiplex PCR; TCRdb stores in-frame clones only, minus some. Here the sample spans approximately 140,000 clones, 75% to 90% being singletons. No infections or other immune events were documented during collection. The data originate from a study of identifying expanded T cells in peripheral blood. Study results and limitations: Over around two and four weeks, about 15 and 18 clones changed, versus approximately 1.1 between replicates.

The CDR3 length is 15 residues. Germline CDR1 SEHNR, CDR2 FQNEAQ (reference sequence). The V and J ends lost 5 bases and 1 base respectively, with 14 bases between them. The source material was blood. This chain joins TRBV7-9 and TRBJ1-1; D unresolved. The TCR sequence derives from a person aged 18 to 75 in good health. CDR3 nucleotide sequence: TGTGCCAGCAGCCCCCCTTGGGCTCCGAACACTGAAGCTTTCTTT. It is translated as CASSPPWAPNTEAFF.